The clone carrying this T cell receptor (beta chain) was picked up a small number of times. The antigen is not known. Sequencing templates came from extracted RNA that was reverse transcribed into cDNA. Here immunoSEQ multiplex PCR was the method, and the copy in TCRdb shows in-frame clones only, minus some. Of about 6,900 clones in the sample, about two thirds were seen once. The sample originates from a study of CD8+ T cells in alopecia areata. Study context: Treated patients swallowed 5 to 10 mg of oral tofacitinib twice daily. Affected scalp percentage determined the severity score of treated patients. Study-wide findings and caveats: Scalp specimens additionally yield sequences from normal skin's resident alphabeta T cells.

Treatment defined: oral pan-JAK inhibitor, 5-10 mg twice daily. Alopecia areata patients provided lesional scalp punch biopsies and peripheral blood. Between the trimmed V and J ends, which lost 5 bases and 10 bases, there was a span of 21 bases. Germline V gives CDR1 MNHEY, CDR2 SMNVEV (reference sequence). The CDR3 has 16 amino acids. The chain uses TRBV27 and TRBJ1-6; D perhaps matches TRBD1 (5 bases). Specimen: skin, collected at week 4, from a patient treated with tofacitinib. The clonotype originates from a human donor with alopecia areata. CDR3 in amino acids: CASSPTRQLIRSPLHF. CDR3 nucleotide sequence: TGTGCCAGCAGTCCAACCCGACAGTTGATTCGCTCACCCCTCCACTTT.